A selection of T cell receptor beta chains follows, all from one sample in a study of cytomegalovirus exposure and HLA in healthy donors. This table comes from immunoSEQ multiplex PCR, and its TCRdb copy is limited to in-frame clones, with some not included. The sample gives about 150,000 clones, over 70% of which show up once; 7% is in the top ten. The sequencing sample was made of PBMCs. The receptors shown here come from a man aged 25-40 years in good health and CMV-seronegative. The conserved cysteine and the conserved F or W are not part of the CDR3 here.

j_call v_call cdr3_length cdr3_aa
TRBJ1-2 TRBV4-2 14 ASSQDQGPGRDGYT
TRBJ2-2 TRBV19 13 ASASSGKNTGELF
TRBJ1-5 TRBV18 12 ASSPRAGNQPQH
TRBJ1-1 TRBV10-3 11 AIRGAGGTEAF
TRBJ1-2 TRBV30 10 AWSRRTGSYT
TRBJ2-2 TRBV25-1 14 ASSDQNPGNTGELF
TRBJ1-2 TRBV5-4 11 ASSFGTHVRYT
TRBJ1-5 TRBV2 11 ASSVTGSQPQH
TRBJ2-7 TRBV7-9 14 ASSLGVSGQPYEQY
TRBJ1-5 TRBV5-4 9 ASSSDQPQH
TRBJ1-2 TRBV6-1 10 ASSDVQNGYT
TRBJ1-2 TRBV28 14 ASSSYSYRGDYGYT
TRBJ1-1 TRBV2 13 ASSPPTGGKTEAF
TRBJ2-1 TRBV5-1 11 ATRRTGMNEQF
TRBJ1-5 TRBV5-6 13 ASSQGAVVDQPQH
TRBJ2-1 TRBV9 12 ASSVVTGGNEQF
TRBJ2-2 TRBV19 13 ASSHRQGATGELF
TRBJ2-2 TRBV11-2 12 ASSQTQGIGELF
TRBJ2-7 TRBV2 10 ASTDRSYEQY
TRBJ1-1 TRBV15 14 ATSRGIVGGNTEAF
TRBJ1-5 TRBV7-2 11 ASRLRRDQPQH
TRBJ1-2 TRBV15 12 ATSHGQGAFGYT
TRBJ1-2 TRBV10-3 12 AISPGQGNYGYT
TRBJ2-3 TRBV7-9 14 ASSFSPTSASDTQY
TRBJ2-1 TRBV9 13 ASSQTSGEGNEQF
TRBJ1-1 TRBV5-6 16 ASSGGPLRGGASTEAF
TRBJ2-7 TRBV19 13 ASSTPGQGVYEQY
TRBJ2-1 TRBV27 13 ASSPRWSSYNEQF
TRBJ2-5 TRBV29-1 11 SVEVGPGETQY
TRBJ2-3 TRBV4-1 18 ASSQGYRGTSGSIADTQY
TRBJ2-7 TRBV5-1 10 ASTGQTYEQY
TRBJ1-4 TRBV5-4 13 ASSLSTATNEKLF
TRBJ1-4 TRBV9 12 ASSQGRATEKLF
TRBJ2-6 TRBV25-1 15 AIESGGQSSGANGLT
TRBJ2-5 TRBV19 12 ASSIEAGQETQY
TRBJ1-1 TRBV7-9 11 ASSRQGGTEAF
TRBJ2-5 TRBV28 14 ASSLGLAGLQETQY
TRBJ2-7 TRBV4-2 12 ASSQGTAFYEQY
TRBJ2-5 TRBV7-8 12 ASSAYRGRETQY
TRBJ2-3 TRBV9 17 ASSVPAAGGKGITDTQY
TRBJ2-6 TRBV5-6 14 ASSFSGDSGANGLT
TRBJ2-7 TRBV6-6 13 ASTEDGTVLYEQY